Shown below are 7 T cell receptor beta chains from a single sample sequenced in a study of Ad26.COV2.S vaccination and SARS-CoV-2 variants. The treatment is: 19 received Ad26.COV2.S at low or high dose, single or two shots; 5 received placebo; per-sample allocation not given. Sampling occurred on day 63 after the first vaccine or placebo injection. Clones were read by immunoSEQ multiplex PCR, and TCRdb kept only the in-frame ones, dropping some. The data show about 480,000 clones, around 90% seen once. Sequenced here: peripheral blood, sampled in a trial of Ad26.COV2.S vaccine versus placebo. The receptor set was obtained from a person aged 18-65 years who received the Ad26.COV2.S COVID-19 vaccine or a placebo.

In DNA form, the CDR3 reads TGTGCCAGCAGCGAACCGGGCCTAGCGGGAGTTGAGCAGTTCTTC. Translating gives CASSEPGLAGVEQFF. This chain links TRBV5-4 with TRBJ2-1; TRBD2 matches at 10 bases. This CDR3 is 15 amino acids long. J was trimmed by 9 bases and V by 4 bases; bases with no gene match: 10. The V gene's germline CDR1 is SGHNT and CDR2 YYREEE (reference sequence).

V gene TRBV29-1 combines with J gene TRBJ2-1; 11 nucleotides align to TRBD2. Trimming removed 1 base from V and 0 bases from J; junction bases left unmatched: 2. Germline assignment: CDR1 SQVTM and CDR2 ANQGSEA. This CDR3 is built from 16 residues. The CDR3 DNA reads as TGCAGCGTTGAAGCGACTAGCGGGACCTCCTACAATGAGCAGTTCTTC. Protein product: CSVEATSGTSYNEQFF.

About this clone: This sample also contains other DNA sequences that code for the same CDR3. The chain combines TRBV28 with TRBJ2-1; no definite D call. Trimming took 1 base from V and 5 from J, leaving 3 bases between them. From germline, CDR1 is MDHEN and CDR2 SYDVKM. The CDR3 contains 12 residues. CDR3 sequence reads: CASSLYNNEQFF. The CDR3 DNA reads TGTGCCAGCAGTTTATATAACAATGAGCAGTTCTTC.

The chain uses TRBV7-2 and TRBJ2-2; 11 nucleotides line up with TRBD2. The CDR3 is 17 residues long. Germline V gene lookup returns CDR1 SGHTA and CDR2 FQGNSA. Trimming at V came to 1 base and at J to 4 bases, leaving 5 bases not matched to a gene. The CDR3 sequence: CASSLEALAGGTGELFF. The CDR3 DNA is TGTGCCAGCAGCTTAGAGGCCCTAGCGGGAGGCACCGGGGAGCTGTTTTTT.

The CDR3 region is CASKTGPPNTGELFF. The CDR3 nucleotides read TGTGCCAGTAAGACGGGACCGCCGAACACCGGGGAGCTGTTTTTT. V gene TRBV19 combines with J gene TRBJ2-2; perhaps D is TRBD1 or TRBD2 (5 bases each). The CDR3 loop spans 15 amino acids. Trimming left V 7 bases short and J 0 bases short, with 12 bases between. From germline, CDR1 is LNHDA and CDR2 SQIVND (reference sequence).

The chain links TRBV11-1 to TRBJ2-1, with D perhaps TRBD2 (5 bases). V was cut by 5 bases and J by 3 bases, with 14 bases left in between. CDR3 length: 15 amino acids. The V gene's germline CDR1 is SGHAT and CDR2 FQDESV (reference sequence). CDR3 in amino acids: CASSQRRTFYNEQFF. The CDR3 nucleotides are TGTGCCAGCAGCCAAAGGAGGACTTTCTACAATGAGCAGTTCTTC.

This chain uses TRBV19 with TRBJ2-1; 8 positions agree with TRBD2. The CDR3 spans 15 residues. V lost 8 bases to trimming and J lost 6 bases; unmatched junction nucleotides: 12. Germline V gene sequence: CDR1 LNHDA, CDR2 SQIVND (reference sequence). The CDR3 DNA reads TGTGCCAGTGGGGTCTTGGCGGGAGGCCCCAATGAGCAGTTCTTC. Protein sequence: CASGVLAGGPNEQFF.